The 3 T cell receptor beta chains presented below share a single source sample, sequenced in a study of CDR3 diversity in severe acne. TCRdb re-called the PCR reads through MiXCR, storing one row per CDR3 protein. The table records about 93,000 distinct CDR3 sequences, roughly half of them present only once. The sequencing sample was made of blood. These receptors were taken from a male donor in good health, serving as a control.

This clonotype was observed at least ten times. The J gene is TRBJ2-1, the V gene TRBV6-1; 7 nucleotides align to TRBD1. The trim removed 8 bases at V and 8 bases at J, leaving 15 bases unmatched. CDR1 and CDR2 from the germline V gene are MNHNS and SASEGT. This CDR3 region has 15 residues. The CDR3 sequence is CASFSGGSGSDEQFF. The CDR3 DNA sequence: TGTGCCAGCTTTTCAGGGGGTTCTGGGTCCGATGAGCAGTTCTTC.

V is TRBV2 and J is TRBJ2-7; 12 bases line up with TRBD2. The J call may be faulty, since TRBJ2-1 better matches the DNA end. This CDR3 has 17 residues. Germline values: CDR1 SNHLY, CDR2 FYNNEI. CDR3 sequence reads: CASSPQISSGRAFEQFF. DNA for the CDR3: TGTGCCAGCAGTCCCCAAATTTCTAGCGGGAGGGCCTTTGAGCAGTTCTTC.

This clonotype appeared once. The rearrangement uses TRBV19 and TRBJ1-5, with TRBD1 as a possible D gene (5 bases). Looked up from germline, CDR1 is LNHDA and CDR2 is SQIVND (reference sequence). V lost 2 bases, J lost 1 base, and 24 bases lay in between. This CDR3 is 20 amino acids long. CDR3 DNA: TGTGCCAGTAGTATAAGCAGGAGTGGAGGGCGGGGGGGGAGCAATCAGCCCCAGCATTTT. Amino acids: CASSISRSGGRGGSNQPQHF.